Below are 17 T cell receptor beta chains sequenced from a single sample in a study of blood T cell repertoires in COVID-19. The protocol was immunoSEQ multiplex PCR, while the TCRdb copy is restricted to in-frame clones and leaves out a portion. Of about 220,000 clones in the sample, around 88% were seen once. Input material: PBMCs or T cells enriched from blood (not recorded which). All receptors come from a woman in her forties or fifties with acute COVID-19.

This clone appeared a single time. The J gene is TRBJ1-6, the V gene TRBV5-1, with a possible D match to TRBD1 (6 bases). V was pared by 2 bases and J by 7 bases, with 16 bases between. Germline lookup yields CDR1 SGHRS and CDR2 YFSETQ. This CDR3 has 16 residues. The CDR3 DNA sequence: TGCGCCAGCAGCTTAATGCACGGGACACCGAATTCACCCCTCCACTTT. Protein product: CASSLMHGTPNSPLHF.

The V and J genes are TRBV2 and TRBJ1-5, with a possible D match to TRBD1 (6 bases). Germline loops: CDR1 SNHLY, CDR2 FYNNEI. Trimming removed 4 bases at V and 0 bases at J, with 10 bases between. This CDR3 region has 15 residues. The CDR3 is CASSGTVDSNQPQHF. CDR3 in DNA: TGTGCCAGCAGTGGGACAGTGGATAGCAATCAGCCCCAGCATTTT.

The CDR3 DNA sequence: TGTGCCAGCAGGGCGGGACTAGCGGTTACCTACGAGCAGTACTTC. The encoded protein is CASRAGLAVTYEQYF. The chain uses TRBV28 and TRBJ2-7, with 11 bases identical to TRBD2. CDR1 and CDR2 from the germline V gene are MDHEN and SYDVKM. The CDR3 totals 15 residues. Trimming at V came to 6 bases and at J to 2 bases, leaving 6 bases not matched to a gene. The full variable domain, with the rest looked up from reference TRBV28 and TRBJ2-7, is DVKVTQSSRYLVKRTGEKVFLECVQDMDHENMFWYRQDPGLGLRLIYFSYDVKMKEKGDIPEGYSVSREKKERFSLILESASTNQTSMYLCASRAGLAVTYEQYFGPGTRLTVT.

The V gene is TRBV28, the J gene TRBJ1-4; D call uncertain. CDR1 and CDR2 from the germline V gene are MDHEN and SYDVKM. The CDR3 covers 13 residues. Between the trimmed V and J ends, which lost 7 bases and 8 bases, there was a span of 14 bases. CDR3 DNA: TGTGCCAGCACTCAATTACCGAGCGAAAAACTGTTTTTT. This codes for CASTQLPSEKLFF.

The V and J genes are TRBV28 and TRBJ2-2; D is possibly TRBD1 (6 bases). V lost 9 bases to trimming and J lost 0 bases, with 17 bases between them. Germline loops: CDR1 MDHEN, CDR2 SYDVKM. The CDR3 consists of 16 residues. CDR3 protein: CASQGVGQTNTGELFF. The CDR3 DNA reads TGTGCCAGTCAGGGAGTCGGACAGACGAACACCGGGGAGCTGTTTTTT.

The chain carries TRBV2 and TRBJ1-6; D is possibly TRBD1 (5 bases). CDR1 and CDR2 (germline): SNHLY, FYNNEI. The CDR3 sequence is 15 residues long. V shed 6 bases and J shed 10 bases, with 19 bases lying between them. The CDR3 DNA reads TGTGCCAGCAGGGACCGCAGCGGGGCAAACTCACCCCTCCACTTT. As protein: CASRDRSGANSPLHF.

This chain uses TRBV19 with TRBJ1-5; TRBD1 matches at 10 bases. This CDR3 spans 13 amino acids. Germline CDR1 and CDR2: LNHDA and SQIVND (reference sequence). Trimming cost V 5 bases and J 7 bases; bases outside gene matches: 2. In DNA, the CDR3 is TGTGCCAGTAGTGGGACAGGGGACCAGCCCCAGCATTTT. Its translation is CASSGTGDQPQHF.

The chain joins TRBV6-5 to TRBJ1-6, with 9 positions matching TRBD1. The germline gives CDR1 MNHEY, CDR2 SVGAGI. The V gene end was trimmed by 4 bases and the J gene end by 8 bases; junction bases not matched to a gene: 3. This CDR3 region has 14 residues. The CDR3 is CASSSTGGYSPLHF. The CDR3 DNA reads TGTGCCAGCAGTTCGACAGGGGGGTATTCACCCCTCCACTTT.

The rearrangement links TRBV2 to TRBJ1-3, with D perhaps matching TRBD1 (6 bases). CDR1 and CDR2 from the germline V gene are SNHLY and FYNNEI. The V end lost 6 bases, the J end lost 0 bases, and 12 bases lay between the germline ends. There are 15 residues in the CDR3. The CDR3 sequence is CASSGQLLSGNTIYF. In DNA, the CDR3 is TGTGCCAGCAGCGGACAGCTACTCTCTGGAAACACCATATATTTT. The complete variable domain, with remaining parts taken from reference TRBV2 and TRBJ1-3, reads EPEVTQTPSHQVTQMGQEVILRCVPISNHLYFYWYRQILGQKVEFLVSFYNNEISEKSEIFDDQFSVERPDGSNFTLKIRSTKLEDSAMYFCASSGQLLSGNTIYFGEGSWLTVV.

The gene calls are TRBV19 and TRBJ1-1, with 11 bases aligning to TRBD1. Per the germline V gene, CDR1 is LNHDA and CDR2 is SQIVND (reference sequence). The CDR3 has 14 amino acids. The V and J ends lost 3 bases and 5 bases, in that order; junction bases with no gene match: 2. CDR3 DNA sequence: TGTGCCAGTAGTATGGACAGGGGGCAAACTGAAGCTTTCTTT. Its translation is CASSMDRGQTEAFF.

Only one count was recorded for this clone. This chain uses TRBV5-4 with TRBJ2-1; TRBD1 aligns across 8 bases. CDR1 and CDR2 (germline): SGHNT, YYREEE (reference sequence). This CDR3 spans 15 amino acids. Losses at the gene ends were 3 bases for V and 2 bases for J; bases not matched to a gene: 4. CDR3 residues: CASSSGQGAYNEQFF. DNA for the CDR3: TGTGCCAGCAGCTCCGGACAGGGCGCCTACAATGAGCAGTTCTTC.

V usage is TRBV2 and J usage is TRBJ1-3; maybe TRBD1 (5 bases). CDR3 size: 15 residues. Germline lookup yields CDR1 SNHLY and CDR2 FYNNEI. The ends were cut back, 5 bases at V and 4 bases at J, with 15 bases in the middle. CDR3: CASSPQGLRGNTIYF. In nucleotides, the CDR3 is TGTGCCAGCAGTCCCCAGGGACTAAGAGGAAACACCATATATTTT.

The J gene is TRBJ1-6, the V gene TRBV6-6; 7 nucleotides line up with TRBD1. CDR3 size: 15 residues. Trimming removed 0 bases from V and 7 bases from J; junction bases left unmatched: 3. Germline V lookup: CDR1 MNHNY, CDR2 SVGAGI (reference sequence). The CDR3 region is CASSYSTGRNSPLHF. CDR3 sequence (DNA): TGTGCCAGCAGTTACTCGACAGGGAGAAATTCACCCCTCCACTTT.

The chain joins TRBV5-4 to TRBJ2-7; 8 bases fit TRBD1. The CDR3 sequence is 14 residues long. V was pared by 2 bases and J by 4 bases, with 5 bases of the junction left unmatched. The V gene's germline CDR1 is SGHNT and CDR2 YYREEE (reference sequence). In nucleotides, the CDR3 is TGTGCCAGCAGCTTCAACACAGGGGGTTACGAGCAGTACTTC. This encodes CASSFNTGGYEQYF.

The chain has TRBV18 and TRBJ1-1, with D maybe TRBD1 (5 bases). This CDR3 has 13 residues. The V gene lost 5 bases and the J gene lost 1 base, with 8 bases spanning the gap. Germline-derived CDR1 and CDR2 are KGHSH and LQKENI. The CDR3 here is CASSVGENTEAFF. As DNA, the CDR3 is TGTGCCAGCTCAGTAGGGGAGAACACTGAAGCTTTCTTT.

This chain links TRBV30 with TRBJ2-1; no clear D gene. Germline CDR1 and CDR2: GTSNPN and SVGIG (reference sequence). Trimming removed 1 base from V and 6 bases from J, with 10 bases in between. The CDR3 is 13 amino acids. The CDR3 spells CAWSGSVINEQFF. As DNA, the CDR3 is TGTGCCTGGAGTGGGAGTGTAATCAATGAGCAGTTCTTC.

The chain uses TRBV5-1 and TRBJ2-7; TRBD2 is a possible D gene (6 bases). Germline values: CDR1 SGHRS, CDR2 YFSETQ. The V gene lost 4 bases and the J gene lost 7 bases, with 21 bases spanning the gap. The CDR3 runs 15 residues. CDR3 sequence: CASSPEPGPRGEQYF. The CDR3 coding sequence is TGCGCCAGCAGCCCCGAACCGGGACCTCGGGGGGAGCAGTACTTC.